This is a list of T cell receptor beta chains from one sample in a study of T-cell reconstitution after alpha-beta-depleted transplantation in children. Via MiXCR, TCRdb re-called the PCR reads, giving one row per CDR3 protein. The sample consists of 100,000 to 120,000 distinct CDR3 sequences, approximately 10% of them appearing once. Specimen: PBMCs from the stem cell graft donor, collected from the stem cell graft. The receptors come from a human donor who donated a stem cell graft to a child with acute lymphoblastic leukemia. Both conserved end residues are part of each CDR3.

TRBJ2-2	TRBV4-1	CASSRTPGDGELFF
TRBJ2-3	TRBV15	CATREDFSTDTQYF
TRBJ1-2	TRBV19	CASSIDRAGRLTF
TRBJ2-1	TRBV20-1	CSARDAEHGNEQFF
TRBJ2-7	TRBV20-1	CSAAGISNGEQYF
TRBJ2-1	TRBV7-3	CASSLEGPGTSNNEQFF
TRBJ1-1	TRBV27	CASSSPRGATDPEAFF
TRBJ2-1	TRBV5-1	CASSLGLAGGFDNEQFF
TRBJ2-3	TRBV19	CASSIEGSREDTQYF
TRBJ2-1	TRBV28	CASSETSGSYNEQFF
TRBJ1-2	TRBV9	CASSFRTGIYTF
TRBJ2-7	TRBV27	CASSLSWGGGSYEQYF
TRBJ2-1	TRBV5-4	CASSLAGASGNEQFF
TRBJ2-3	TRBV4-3	CASSQNGGFGTDTQYF
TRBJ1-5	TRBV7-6	CASSLAGYGNQPQHF
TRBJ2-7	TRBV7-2	CASSFERDYYEQYF
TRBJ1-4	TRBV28	CASSPSGQGNEKLFF
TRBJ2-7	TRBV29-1	CSVEVQGNPYEQYF
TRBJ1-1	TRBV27	CASSLYGGLNTEAFF
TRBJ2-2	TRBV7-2	CASSLLPGGTNTGELFF
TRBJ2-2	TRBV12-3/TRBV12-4	CASSPRERSGELFF
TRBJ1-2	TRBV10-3	CATFGGDRGYGYTF
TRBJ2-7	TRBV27	CASSLGGRLAYEQYF
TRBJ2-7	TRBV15	CATSRKQGANYEQYF
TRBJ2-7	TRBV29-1	CSASHPGGTYEQYF
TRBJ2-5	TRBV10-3	CAISGGRGSQETQYF
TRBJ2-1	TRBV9	CASSPGGSEQFF
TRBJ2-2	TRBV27	CASSSLPVGTGELFF
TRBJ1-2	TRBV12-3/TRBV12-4	CASSLESGKYGYTF
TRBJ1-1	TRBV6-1	CASKTGQGNRAFF
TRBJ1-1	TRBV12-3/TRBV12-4	CASSLRAPPNTEAFF
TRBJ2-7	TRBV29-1	CSVVRQGVHEQYF
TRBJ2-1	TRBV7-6	CASSLGVFRDRLYNEQFF
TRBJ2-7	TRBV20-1	CSARIGGGASFYEQYF
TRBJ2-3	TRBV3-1	CASSQGAGNIKYF
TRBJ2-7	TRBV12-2	CASRFPATGTSGRATGSYEQYF